Listed here is a single T cell receptor beta chain. The CDR3 has 17 amino acids. V lost 1 base to trimming and J lost 3 bases; unmatched junction nucleotides: 8. Germline CDR1 SGHTA, CDR2 FQGNSA. The record originates from a study of blood T cell repertoires in COVID-19. The repertoire was sequenced with immunoSEQ multiplex PCR; TCRdb's copy has only in-frame clones and lacks some. The profile covers 300,000 to 500,000 clones, with more than 75% appearing a single time and 0.9% to 1% taken by the ten largest. This rearrangement joins TRBV7-2 to TRBJ1-3; 8 nucleotides match TRBD1. Material for sequencing was PBMCs or T cells enriched from blood (not recorded which). The source of this sequence is a woman aged 30 to 39 with acute COVID-19. CDR3 coding DNA: TGTGCCAGCAGCTTAGGAGGACAGGGTATTTTTGGAAACACCATATATTTT. Amino acids: CASSLGGQGIFGNTIYF. Based on the CDR3 plus reference TRBV7-2 and TRBJ1-3, the full variable domain is GAGVSQSPSNKVTEKGKDVELRCDPISGHTALYWYRQSLGQGLEFLIYFQGNSAPDKSGLPSDRFSAERTGGSVSTLTIQRTQQEDSAVYLCASSLGGQGIFGNTIYFGEGSWLTVV.